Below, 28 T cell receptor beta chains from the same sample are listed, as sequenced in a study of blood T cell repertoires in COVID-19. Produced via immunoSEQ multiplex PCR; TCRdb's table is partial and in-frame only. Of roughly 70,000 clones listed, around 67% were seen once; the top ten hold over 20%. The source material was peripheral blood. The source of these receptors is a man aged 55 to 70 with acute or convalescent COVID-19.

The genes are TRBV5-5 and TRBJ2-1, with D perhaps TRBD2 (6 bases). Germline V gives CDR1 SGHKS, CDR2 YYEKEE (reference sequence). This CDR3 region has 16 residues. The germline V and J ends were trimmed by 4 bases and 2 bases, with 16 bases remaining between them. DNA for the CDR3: TGTGCCAGCAGCGCCACTACGGGGAGGACCTACAATGAGCAGTTCTTC. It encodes CASSATTGRTYNEQFF.

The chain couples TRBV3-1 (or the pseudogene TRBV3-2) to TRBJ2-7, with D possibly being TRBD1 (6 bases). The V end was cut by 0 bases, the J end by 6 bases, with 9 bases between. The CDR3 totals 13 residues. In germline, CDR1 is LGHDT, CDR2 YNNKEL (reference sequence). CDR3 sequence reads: CASSQDRGGEQYF. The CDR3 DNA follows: TGTGCCAGCAGCCAAGATCGAGGGGGCGAGCAGTACTTC.

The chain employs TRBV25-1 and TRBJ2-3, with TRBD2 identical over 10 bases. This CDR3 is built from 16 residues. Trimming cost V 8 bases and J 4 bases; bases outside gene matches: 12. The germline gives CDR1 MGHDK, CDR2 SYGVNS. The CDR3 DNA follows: TGTGCCAGCTCTTGGGGGAGCGGGGGGGCCGCAGATACGCAGTATTTT. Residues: CASSWGSGGAADTQYF.

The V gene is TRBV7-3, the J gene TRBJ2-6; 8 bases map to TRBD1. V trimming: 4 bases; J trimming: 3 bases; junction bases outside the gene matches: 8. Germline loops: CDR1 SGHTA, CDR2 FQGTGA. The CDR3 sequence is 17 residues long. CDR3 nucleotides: TGTGCCAGCAGCTCGACAGGGGCGGGGAGTGGGGCCAACGTCCTGACTTTC. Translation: CASSSTGAGSGANVLTF.

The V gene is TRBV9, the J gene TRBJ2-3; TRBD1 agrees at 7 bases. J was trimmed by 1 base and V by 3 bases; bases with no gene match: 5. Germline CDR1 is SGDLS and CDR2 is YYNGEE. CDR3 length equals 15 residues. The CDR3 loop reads CASSADTGGTDTQYF. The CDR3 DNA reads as TGTGCCAGCAGCGCCGATACAGGGGGCACAGATACGCAGTATTTT.

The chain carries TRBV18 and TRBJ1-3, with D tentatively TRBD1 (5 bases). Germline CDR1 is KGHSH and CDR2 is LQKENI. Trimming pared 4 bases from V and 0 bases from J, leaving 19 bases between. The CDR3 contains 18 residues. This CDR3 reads CASSRDSGSLGSGNTIYF. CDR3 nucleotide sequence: TGTGCCAGCTCACGAGACAGTGGTTCGCTCGGCTCTGGAAACACCATATATTTT. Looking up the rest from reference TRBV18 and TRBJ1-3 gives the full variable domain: NAGVMQNPRHLVRRRGQEARLRCSPMKGHSHVYWYRQLPEEGLKFMVYLQKENIIDESGMPKERFSAEFPKEGPSILRIQQVVRGDSAAYFCASSRDSGSLGSGNTIYFGEGSWLTVV.

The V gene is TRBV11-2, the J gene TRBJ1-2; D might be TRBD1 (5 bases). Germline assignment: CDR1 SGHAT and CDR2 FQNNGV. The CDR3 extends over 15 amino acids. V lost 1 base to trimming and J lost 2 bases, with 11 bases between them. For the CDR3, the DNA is TGTGCCAGCAGCTTAGGGGGACGGGGGAACTATGGCTACACCTTC. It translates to CASSLGGRGNYGYTF.

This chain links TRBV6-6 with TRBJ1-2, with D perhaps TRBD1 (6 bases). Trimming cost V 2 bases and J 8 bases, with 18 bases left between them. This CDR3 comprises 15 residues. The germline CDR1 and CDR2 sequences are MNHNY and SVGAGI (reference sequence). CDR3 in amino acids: CASSYGDAGAEGYTF. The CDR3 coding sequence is TGTGCCAGCAGTTACGGGGACGCGGGGGCGGAAGGCTACACCTTC.

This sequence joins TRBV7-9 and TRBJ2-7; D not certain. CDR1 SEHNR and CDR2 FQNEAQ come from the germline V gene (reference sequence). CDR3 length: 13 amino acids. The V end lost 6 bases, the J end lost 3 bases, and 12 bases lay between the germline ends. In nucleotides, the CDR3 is TGTGCCAGCAGTCGAGACAAACACTACGAGCAGTACTTC. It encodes CASSRDKHYEQYF. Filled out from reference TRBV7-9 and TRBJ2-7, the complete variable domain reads DTGVSQNPRHKITKRGQNVTFRCDPISEHNRLYWYRQTLGQGPEFLTYFQNEAQLEKSRLLSDRFSAERPKGSFSTLEIQRTEQGDSAMYLCASSRDKHYEQYFGPGTRLTVT.

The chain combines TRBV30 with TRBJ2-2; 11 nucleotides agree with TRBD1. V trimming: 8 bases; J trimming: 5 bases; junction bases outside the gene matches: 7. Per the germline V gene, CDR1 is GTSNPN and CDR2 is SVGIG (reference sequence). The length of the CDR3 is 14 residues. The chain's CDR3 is CAGGQGAGTGELFF. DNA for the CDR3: TGTGCCGGCGGACAGGGGGCGGGGACCGGGGAGCTGTTTTTT. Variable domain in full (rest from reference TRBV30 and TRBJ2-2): SQTIHQWPATLVQPVGSPLSLECTVEGTSNPNLYWYRQAAGRGLQLLFYSVGIGQISSEVPQNLSASRPQDRQFILSSKKLLLSDSGFYLCAGGQGAGTGELFFGEGSRLTVL.

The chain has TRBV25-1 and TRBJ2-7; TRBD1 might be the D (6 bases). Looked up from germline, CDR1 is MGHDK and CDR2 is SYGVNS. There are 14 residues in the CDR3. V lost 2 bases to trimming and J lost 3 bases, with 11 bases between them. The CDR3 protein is CASSEIGRGYEQYF. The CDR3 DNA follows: TGTGCCAGCAGTGAAATCGGCAGGGGCTACGAGCAGTACTTC.

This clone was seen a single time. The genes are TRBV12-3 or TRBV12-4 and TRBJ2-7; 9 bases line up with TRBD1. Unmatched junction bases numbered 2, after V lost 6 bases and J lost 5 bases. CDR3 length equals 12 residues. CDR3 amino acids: CASRDRGHEQYV. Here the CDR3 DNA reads TGTGCCAGCAGGGACAGGGGTCACGAGCAGTACGTC.

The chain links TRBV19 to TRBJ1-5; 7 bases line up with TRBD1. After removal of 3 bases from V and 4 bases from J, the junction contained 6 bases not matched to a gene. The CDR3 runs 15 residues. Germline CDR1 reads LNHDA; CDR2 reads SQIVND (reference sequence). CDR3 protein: CASSISEGANQPQHF. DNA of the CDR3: TGTGCCAGTAGTATTTCGGAGGGGGCGAATCAGCCCCAGCATTTT.

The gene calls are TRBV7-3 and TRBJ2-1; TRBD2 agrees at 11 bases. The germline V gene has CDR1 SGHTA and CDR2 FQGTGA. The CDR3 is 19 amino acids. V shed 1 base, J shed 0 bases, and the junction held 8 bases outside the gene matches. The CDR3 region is CASSLKSLAGGPSYNEQFF. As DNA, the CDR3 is TGTGCCAGCAGCTTAAAAAGCCTAGCGGGGGGACCCTCCTACAATGAGCAGTTCTTC.

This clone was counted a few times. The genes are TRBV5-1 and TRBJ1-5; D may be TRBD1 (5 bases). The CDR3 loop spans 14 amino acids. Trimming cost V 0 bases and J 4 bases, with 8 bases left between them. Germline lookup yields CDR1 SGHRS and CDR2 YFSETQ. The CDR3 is CASSLGGENQPQHF. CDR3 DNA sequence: TGCGCCAGCAGCTTGGGGGGGGAGAATCAGCCCCAGCATTTT.

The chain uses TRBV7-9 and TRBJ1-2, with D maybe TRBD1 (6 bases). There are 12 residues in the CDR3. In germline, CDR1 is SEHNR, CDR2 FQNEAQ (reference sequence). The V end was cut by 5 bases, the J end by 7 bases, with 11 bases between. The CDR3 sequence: CASSATGRGYTF. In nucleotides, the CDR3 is TGTGCCAGCAGCGCGACAGGTCGTGGCTACACCTTC.

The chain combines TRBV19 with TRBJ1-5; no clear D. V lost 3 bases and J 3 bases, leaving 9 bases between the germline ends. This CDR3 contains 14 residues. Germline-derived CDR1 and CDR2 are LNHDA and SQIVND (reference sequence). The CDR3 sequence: CASSIPGLNQPQHF. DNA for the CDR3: TGTGCCAGTAGTATCCCAGGACTCAATCAGCCCCAGCATTTT.

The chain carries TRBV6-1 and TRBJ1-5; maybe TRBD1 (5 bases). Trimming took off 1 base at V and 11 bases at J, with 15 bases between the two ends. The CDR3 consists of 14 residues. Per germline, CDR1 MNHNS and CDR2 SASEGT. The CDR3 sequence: CASSEGQGPQAQHF. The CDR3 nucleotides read TGTGCCAGCAGTGAAGGGCAGGGCCCCCAAGCCCAGCATTTT.

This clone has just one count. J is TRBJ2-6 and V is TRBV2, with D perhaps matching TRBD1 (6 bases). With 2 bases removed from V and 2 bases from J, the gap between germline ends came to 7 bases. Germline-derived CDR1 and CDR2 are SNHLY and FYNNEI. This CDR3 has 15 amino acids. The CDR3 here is CASSEYRAGANVLTF. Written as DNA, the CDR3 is TGTGCCAGCAGTGAATACAGGGCTGGGGCCAACGTCCTGACTTTC. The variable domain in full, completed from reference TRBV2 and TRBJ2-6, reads EPEVTQTPSHQVTQMGQEVILRCVPISNHLYFYWYRQILGQKVEFLVSFYNNEISEKSEIFDDQFSVERPDGSNFTLKIRSTKLEDSAMYFCASSEYRAGANVLTFGAGSRLTVL.

CDR3 nucleotides: TGTGCCAGCAGTGACCTAGCGGGGGCAGATACGCAGTATTTT. It is translated as CASSDLAGADTQYF. J is TRBJ2-3 and V is TRBV6-4; TRBD2 matches 10 bases. There are 14 residues in the CDR3. The V and J ends lost 2 bases and 4 bases, in that order; junction bases with no gene match: 0. Germline-derived CDR1 and CDR2 are MRHNA and SNTAGT.

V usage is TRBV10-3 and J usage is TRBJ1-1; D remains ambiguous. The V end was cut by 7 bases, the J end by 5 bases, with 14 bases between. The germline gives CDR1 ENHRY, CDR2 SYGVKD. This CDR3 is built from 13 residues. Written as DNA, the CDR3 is TGTGCCATCAAATCAAGGGAGGGAACTGAAGCTTTCTTT. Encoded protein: CAIKSREGTEAFF.

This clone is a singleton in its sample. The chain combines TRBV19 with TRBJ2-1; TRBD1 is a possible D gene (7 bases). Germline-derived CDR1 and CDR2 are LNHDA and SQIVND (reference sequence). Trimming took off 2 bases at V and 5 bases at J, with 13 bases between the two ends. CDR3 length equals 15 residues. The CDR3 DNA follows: TGTGCCAGTAGTATACAGGGGGGCCACGACAATGAGCAGTTCTTC. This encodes CASSIQGGHDNEQFF.

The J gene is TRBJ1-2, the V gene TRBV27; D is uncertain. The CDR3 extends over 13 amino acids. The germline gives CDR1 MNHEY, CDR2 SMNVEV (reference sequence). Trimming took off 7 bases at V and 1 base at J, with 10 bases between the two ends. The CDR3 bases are TGTGCCAGCACCTCGAGGGATAACTATGGCTACACCTTC. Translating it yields CASTSRDNYGYTF.

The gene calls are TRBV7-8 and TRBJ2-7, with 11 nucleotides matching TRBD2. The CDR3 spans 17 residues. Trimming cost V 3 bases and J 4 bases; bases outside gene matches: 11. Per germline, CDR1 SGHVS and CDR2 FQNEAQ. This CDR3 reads CASSFPGYGTSGYEQYF. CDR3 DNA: TGTGCCAGCAGCTTTCCCGGTTACGGGACTAGCGGATACGAGCAGTACTTC.

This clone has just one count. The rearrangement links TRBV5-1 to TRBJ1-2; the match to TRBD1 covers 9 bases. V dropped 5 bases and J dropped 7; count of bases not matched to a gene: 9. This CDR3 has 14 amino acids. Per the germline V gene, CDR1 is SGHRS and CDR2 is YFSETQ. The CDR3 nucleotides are TGCGCCAGCAGTCCCGGGACAGGGAAGATTGGCTACACCTTC. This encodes CASSPGTGKIGYTF. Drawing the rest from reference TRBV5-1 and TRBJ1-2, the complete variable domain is KAGVTQTPRYLIKTRGQQVTLSCSPISGHRSVSWYQQTPGQGLQFLFEYFSETQRNKGNFPGRFSGRQFSNSRSEMNVSTLELGDSALYLCASSPGTGKIGYTFGSGTRLTVV.

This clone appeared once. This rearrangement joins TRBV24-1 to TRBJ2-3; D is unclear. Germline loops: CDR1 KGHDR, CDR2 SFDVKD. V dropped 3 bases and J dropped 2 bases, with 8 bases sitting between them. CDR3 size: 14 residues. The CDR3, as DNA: TGTGCCACCAGTGATCCTAAAAACACAGATACGCAGTATTTT. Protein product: CATSDPKNTDTQYF.

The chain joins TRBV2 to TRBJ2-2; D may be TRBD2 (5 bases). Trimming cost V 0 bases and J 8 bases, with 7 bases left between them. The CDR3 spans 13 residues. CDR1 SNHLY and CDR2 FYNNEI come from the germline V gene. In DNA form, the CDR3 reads TGTGCCAGCAGTGAAGCCAGAGGGGGGGAGCTGTTTTTT. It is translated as CASSEARGGELFF.

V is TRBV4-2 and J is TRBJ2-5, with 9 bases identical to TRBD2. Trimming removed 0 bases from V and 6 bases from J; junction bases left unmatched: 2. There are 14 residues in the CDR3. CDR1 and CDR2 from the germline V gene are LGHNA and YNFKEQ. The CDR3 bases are TGTGCCAGCAGCCAAGATAGCGGGAGTCAGACCCAGTACTTC. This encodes CASSQDSGSQTQYF.